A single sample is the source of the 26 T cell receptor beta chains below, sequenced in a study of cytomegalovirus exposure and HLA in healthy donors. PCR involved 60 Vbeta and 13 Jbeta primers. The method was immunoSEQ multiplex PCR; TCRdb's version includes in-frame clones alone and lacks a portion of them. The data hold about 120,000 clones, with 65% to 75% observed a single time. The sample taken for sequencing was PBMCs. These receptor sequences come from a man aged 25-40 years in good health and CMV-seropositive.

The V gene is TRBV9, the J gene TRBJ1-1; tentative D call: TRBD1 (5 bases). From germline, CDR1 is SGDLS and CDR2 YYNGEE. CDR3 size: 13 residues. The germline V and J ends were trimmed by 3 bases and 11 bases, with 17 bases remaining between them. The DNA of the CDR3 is TGTGCCAGCAGCGAATCGACAAACGGGGGGGCTTTCTTT. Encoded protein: CASSESTNGGAFF.

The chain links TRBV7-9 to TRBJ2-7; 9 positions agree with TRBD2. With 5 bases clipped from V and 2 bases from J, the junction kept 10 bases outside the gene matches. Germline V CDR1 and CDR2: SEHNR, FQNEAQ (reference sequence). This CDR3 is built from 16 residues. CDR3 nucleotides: TGTGCCAGCAGCCCTGCGGGTAGCGGGGGAACCTACGAGCAGTACTTC. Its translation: CASSPAGSGGTYEQYF.

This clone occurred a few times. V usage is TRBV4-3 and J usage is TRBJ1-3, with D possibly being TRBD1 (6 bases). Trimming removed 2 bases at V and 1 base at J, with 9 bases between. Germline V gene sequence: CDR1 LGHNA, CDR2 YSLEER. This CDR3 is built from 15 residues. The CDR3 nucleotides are TGCGCCAGCAGCCAATCGACAGGATCTGGAAACACCATATATTTT. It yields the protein CASSQSTGSGNTIYF.

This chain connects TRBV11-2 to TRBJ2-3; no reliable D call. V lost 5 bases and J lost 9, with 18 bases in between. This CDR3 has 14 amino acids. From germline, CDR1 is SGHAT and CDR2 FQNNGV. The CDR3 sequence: CASSTFTVPGTQYF. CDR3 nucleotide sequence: TGTGCCAGCAGCACTTTCACGGTGCCAGGAACGCAGTATTTT.

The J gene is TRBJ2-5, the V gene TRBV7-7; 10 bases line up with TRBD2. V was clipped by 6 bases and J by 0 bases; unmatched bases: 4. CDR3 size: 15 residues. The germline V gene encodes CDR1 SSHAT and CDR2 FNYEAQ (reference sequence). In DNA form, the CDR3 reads TGTGCCAGCAGTAATAGCGGGGGGTACCAAGAGACCCAGTACTTC. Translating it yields CASSNSGGYQETQYF.

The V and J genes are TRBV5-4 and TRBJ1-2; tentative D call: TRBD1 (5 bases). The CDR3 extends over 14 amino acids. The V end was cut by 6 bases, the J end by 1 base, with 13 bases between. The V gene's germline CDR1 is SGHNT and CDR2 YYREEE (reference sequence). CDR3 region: CASTIQGGNYGYTF. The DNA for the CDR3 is TGTGCCAGCACCATCCAGGGAGGTAACTATGGCTACACCTTC. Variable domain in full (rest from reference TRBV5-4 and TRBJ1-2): ETGVTQSPTHLIKTRGQQVTLRCSSQSGHNTVSWYQQALGQGPQFIFQYYREEENGRGNFPPRFSGLQFPNYSSELNVNALELDDSALYLCASTIQGGNYGYTFGSGTRLTVV.

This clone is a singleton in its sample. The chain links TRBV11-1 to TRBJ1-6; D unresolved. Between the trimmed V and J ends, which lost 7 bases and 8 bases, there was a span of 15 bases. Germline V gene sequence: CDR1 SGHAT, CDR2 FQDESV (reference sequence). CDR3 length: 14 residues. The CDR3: CASKTAPEDSPLHF. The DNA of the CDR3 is TGTGCCAGCAAGACGGCCCCGGAGGATTCACCCCTCCACTTT. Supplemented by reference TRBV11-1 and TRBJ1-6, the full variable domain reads EAEVAQSPRYKITEKSQAVAFWCDPISGHATLYWYRQILGQGPELLVQFQDESVVDDSQLPKDRFSAERLKGVDSTLKIQPAELGDSAMYLCASKTAPEDSPLHFGNGTRLTVT.

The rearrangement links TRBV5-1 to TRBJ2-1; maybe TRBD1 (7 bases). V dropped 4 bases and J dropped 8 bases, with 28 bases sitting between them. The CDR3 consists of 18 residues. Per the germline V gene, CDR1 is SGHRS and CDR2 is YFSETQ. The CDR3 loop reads CASSTQGLTAGGTDEQFF. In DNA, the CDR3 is TGCGCCAGCAGCACCCAAGGACTGACAGCAGGGGGGACGGATGAGCAGTTCTTC.

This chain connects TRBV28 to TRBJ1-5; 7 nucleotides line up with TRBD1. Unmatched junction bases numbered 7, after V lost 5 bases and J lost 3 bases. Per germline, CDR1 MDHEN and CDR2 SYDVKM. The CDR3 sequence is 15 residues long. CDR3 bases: TGTGCCAGCAGTCACCGACAGGGAGACAATCAGCCCCAGCATTTT. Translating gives CASSHRQGDNQPQHF.

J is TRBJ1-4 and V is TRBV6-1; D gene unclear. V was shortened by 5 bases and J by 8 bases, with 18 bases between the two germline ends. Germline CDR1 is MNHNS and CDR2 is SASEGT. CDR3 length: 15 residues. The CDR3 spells CASSTRDWNLEKLFF. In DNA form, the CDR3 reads TGTGCCAGCAGTACCCGGGATTGGAACTTGGAAAAACTGTTTTTT.

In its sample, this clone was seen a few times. The CDR3 spells CASSFPEAFF. In DNA, the CDR3 is TGTGCCAGCAGTTTCCCAGAAGCTTTCTTT. This chain uses TRBV6-6 with TRBJ1-1; D is unresolved. V gave up 4 bases and J gave up 8 bases, with 5 bases separating them. The CDR3 runs to 10 residues. Germline V lookup: CDR1 MNHNY, CDR2 SVGAGI (reference sequence).

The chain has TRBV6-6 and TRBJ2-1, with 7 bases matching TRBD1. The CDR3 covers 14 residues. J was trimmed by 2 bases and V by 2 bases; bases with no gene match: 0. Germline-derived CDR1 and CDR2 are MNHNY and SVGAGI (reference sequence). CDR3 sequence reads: CASSYTGAYNEQFF. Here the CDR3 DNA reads TGTGCCAGCAGTTACACAGGGGCCTACAATGAGCAGTTCTTC.

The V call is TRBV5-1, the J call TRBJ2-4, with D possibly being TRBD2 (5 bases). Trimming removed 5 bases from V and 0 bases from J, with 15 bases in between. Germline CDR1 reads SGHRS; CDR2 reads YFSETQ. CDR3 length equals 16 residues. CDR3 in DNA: TGCGCCAGCAGTCAGGAGGTAGCGCTAGCCAAAAACATTCAGTACTTC. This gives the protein CASSQEVALAKNIQYF.

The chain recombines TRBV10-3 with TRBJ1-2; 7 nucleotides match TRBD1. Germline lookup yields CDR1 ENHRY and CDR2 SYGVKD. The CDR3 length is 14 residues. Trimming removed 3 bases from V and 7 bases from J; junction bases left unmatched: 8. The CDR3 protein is CAISDYRGASGYTF. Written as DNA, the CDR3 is TGTGCCATCAGTGACTACAGGGGCGCTTCTGGCTACACCTTC.

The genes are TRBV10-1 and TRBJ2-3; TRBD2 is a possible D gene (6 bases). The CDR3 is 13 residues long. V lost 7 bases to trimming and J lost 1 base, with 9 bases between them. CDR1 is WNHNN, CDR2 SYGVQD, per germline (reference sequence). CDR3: CASNGGGTDTQYF. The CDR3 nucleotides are TGCGCCAGCAACGGGGGAGGCACAGATACGCAGTATTTT.

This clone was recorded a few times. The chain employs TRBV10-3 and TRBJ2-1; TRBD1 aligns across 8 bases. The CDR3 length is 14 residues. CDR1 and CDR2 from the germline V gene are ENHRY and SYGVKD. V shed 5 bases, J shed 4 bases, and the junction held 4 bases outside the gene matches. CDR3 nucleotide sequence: TGTGCCATCAGTTCGGACAGGGCTTACAATGAGCAGTTCTTC. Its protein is CAISSDRAYNEQFF.

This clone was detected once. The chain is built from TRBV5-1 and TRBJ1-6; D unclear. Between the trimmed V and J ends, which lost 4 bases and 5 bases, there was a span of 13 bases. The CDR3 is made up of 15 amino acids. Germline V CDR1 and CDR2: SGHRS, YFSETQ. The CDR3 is CASSPGLGDNSPLHF. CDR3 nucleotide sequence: TGCGCCAGCAGCCCGGGATTGGGAGATAATTCACCCCTCCACTTT.

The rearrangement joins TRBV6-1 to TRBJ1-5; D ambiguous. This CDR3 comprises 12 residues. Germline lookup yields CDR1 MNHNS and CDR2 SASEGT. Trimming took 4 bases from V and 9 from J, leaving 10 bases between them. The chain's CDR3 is CASSGGRRPQHF. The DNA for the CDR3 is TGTGCCAGCAGTGGAGGCCGGAGGCCCCAGCATTTT.

The CDR3: CASSSRTSVQETQYF. CDR3 bases: TGTGCCAGCAGCTCCCGGACTAGCGTCCAAGAGACCCAGTACTTC. The chain recombines TRBV13 with TRBJ2-5; 9 positions match TRBD2. V lost 4 bases to trimming and J lost 1 base; unmatched junction nucleotides: 4. The CDR3 covers 15 residues. From germline, CDR1 is PRHDT and CDR2 FYEKMQ (reference sequence).

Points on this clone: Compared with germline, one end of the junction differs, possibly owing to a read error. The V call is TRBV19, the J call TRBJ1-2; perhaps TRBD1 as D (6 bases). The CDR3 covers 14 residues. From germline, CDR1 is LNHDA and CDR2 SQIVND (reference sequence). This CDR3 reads CASSIGQANAGYPF. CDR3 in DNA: TGTGCCAGTAGTATAGGACAGGCTAATGCGGGCTACCCCTTC. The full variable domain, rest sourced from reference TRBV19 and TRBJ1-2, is DGGITQSPKYLFRKEGQNVTLSCEQNLNHDAMYWYRQDPGQGLRLIYYSQIVNDFQKGDIAEGYSVSREKKESFPLTVTSAQKNPTAFYLCASSIGQANAGYPFGSGTRLTVV.

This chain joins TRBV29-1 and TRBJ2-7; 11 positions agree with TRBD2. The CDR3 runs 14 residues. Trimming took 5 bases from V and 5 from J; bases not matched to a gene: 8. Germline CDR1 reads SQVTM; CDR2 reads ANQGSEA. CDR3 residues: CSVRLAGGHHEQYF. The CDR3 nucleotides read TGCAGCGTTAGGTTAGCGGGGGGGCACCACGAGCAGTACTTC.

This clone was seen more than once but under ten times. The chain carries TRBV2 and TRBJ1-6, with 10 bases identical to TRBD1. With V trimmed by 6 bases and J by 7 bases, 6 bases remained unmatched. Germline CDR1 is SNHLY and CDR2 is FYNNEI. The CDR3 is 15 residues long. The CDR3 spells CASRPGTGENSPLHF. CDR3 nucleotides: TGTGCCAGCAGACCCGGGACAGGGGAGAATTCACCCCTCCACTTT.

CDR3 nucleotide sequence: TGTGCCAGCAGTCAAATGGGGGGCTACGAGCAGTACTTC. Its protein product is CASSQMGGYEQYF. The V and J genes are TRBV7-2 and TRBJ2-7, with D perhaps matching TRBD2 (6 bases). Germline CDR1 reads SGHTA; CDR2 reads FQGNSA. V lost 6 bases to trimming and J lost 3 bases, with 12 bases between them. This CDR3 region has 13 residues. The variable domain in full, completed from reference TRBV7-2 and TRBJ2-7, reads GAGVSQSPSNKVTEKGKDVELRCDPISGHTALYWYRQSLGQGLEFLIYFQGNSAPDKSGLPSDRFSAERTGGSVSTLTIQRTQQEDSAVYLCASSQMGGYEQYFGPGTRLTVT.

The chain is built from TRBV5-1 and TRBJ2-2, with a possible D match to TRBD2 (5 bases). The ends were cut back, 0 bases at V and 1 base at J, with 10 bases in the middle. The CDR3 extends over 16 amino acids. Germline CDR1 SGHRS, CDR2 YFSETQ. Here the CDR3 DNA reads TGCGCCAGCAGCTTGGTAGCCAGCGGGAACACCGGGGAGCTGTTTTTT. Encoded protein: CASSLVASGNTGELFF. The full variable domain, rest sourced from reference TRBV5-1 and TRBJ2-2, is KAGVTQTPRYLIKTRGQQVTLSCSPISGHRSVSWYQQTPGQGLQFLFEYFSETQRNKGNFPGRFSGRQFSNSRSEMNVSTLELGDSALYLCASSLVASGNTGELFFGEGSRLTVL.

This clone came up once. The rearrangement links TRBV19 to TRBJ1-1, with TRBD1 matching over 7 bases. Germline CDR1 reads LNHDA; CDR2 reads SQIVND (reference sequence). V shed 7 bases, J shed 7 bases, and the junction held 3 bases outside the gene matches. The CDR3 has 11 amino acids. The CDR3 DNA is TGTGCCAGTACCCGACAGGGTGAAGCTTTCTTT. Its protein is CASTRQGEAFF.

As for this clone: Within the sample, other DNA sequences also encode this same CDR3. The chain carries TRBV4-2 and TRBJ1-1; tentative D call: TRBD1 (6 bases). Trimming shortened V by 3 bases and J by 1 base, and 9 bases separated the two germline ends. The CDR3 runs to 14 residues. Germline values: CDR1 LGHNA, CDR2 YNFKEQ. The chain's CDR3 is CASSQQQGNTEAFF. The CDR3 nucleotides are TGTGCCAGCAGCCAGCAACAGGGGAACACTGAAGCTTTCTTT.